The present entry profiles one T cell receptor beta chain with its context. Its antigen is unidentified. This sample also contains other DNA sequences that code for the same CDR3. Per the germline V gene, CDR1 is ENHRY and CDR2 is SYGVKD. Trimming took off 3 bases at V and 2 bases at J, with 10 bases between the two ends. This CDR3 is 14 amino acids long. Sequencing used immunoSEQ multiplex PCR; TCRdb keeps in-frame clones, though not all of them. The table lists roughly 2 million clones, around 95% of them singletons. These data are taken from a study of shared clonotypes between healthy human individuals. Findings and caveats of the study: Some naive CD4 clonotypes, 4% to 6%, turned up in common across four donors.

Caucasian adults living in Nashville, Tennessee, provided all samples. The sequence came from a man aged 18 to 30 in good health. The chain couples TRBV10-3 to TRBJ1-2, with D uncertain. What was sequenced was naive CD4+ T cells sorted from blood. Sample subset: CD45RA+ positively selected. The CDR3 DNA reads TGTGCCATCAGTGACGGAAGGACGAACTATGGCTACACCTTC. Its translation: CAISDGRTNYGYTF.